The 6 T cell receptor beta chains below come from one sample, sequenced in a study of low-dose radiotherapy and immunotherapy resistance in tumors. Time point: after trial treatment. Treatment given: LDRT plus nivolumab, ipilimumab, low-dose cyclophosphamide and aspirin (RACIN trial). Gene-specific TRAV and TRBV primers were used for first-strand cDNA, covering alpha and beta chains. For amplifying TCRs, the PCR ran for about 20 cycles with Phusion, which was used together with a constant-region primer and the adapter on the V primers. From the reads, TCRdb called clonotypes with MiXCR, one entry per CDR3 protein. The table shows roughly 100,000 distinct CDR3 sequences, with less than 25% occurring only once. The sequences come from PBMCs, collected after low-dose radiotherapy plus immunotherapy. Source of these receptors: a female donor with ovarian cancer.

This clonotype was picked up many times. The chain couples TRBV5-1 to TRBJ1-1; no reliable D call. This CDR3 has 12 residues. Germline V gene data show CDR1 as SGHRS and CDR2 as YFSETQ. V was shortened by 4 bases and J by 7 bases, with 11 bases between the two germline ends. The CDR3 region has the DNA TGCGCCAGCAGCCCCGGGCTGCGTGAAGCTTTCTTT. Protein sequence: CASSPGLREAFF.

At least ten counts were recorded for this clonotype. This chain uses TRBV5-1 with TRBJ1-1; 9 positions agree with TRBD1. CDR1 is SGHRS and CDR2 is YFSETQ in the germline V gene. The CDR3 runs to 14 residues. V lost 4 bases to trimming and J lost 1 base; unmatched junction nucleotides: 2. The CDR3 coding sequence is TGCGCCAGCAGCATACAGGGGGCGAACACTGAAGCTTTCTTT. As protein: CASSIQGANTEAFF. Full variable domain (outside the CDR3, taken from reference TRBV5-1 and TRBJ1-1): KAGVTQTPRYLIKTRGQQVTLSCSPISGHRSVSWYQQTPGQGLQFLFEYFSETQRNKGNFPGRFSGRQFSNSRSEMNVSTLELGDSALYLCASSIQGANTEAFFGQGTRLTVV.

This clonotype was seen at least ten times. The DNA of the CDR3 is TGTGCCATCAGTGAATACGGGACAGAAGCCGGGGAGCTGTTTTTT. Translation: CAISEYGTEAGELFF. This sequence joins TRBV10-3 and TRBJ2-2; the match to TRBD1 covers 7 bases. In germline, CDR1 is ENHRY, CDR2 SYGVKD. The CDR3 covers 15 residues. The V gene end was trimmed by 3 bases and the J gene end by 6 bases; junction bases not matched to a gene: 7.

The chain couples TRBV28 to TRBJ2-7; 9 nucleotides match TRBD1. The length of the CDR3 is 21 residues. V dropped 4 bases and J dropped 2; count of bases not matched to a gene: 24. Germline loops: CDR1 MDHEN, CDR2 SYDVKM. For the CDR3, the DNA is TGTGCCAGCAGTTCACCGGGACAGGGAATCCTCTGGTCTAGCGGTACCTACGAGCAGTACTTC. Its protein is CASSSPGQGILWSSGTYEQYF.

This clonotype was detected ten times or more. The chain couples TRBV20-1 to TRBJ2-5; D gene ambiguous. Trimming took 2 bases from V and 4 from J, leaving 14 bases between them. Germline CDR1 reads DFQATT; CDR2 reads SNEGSKA (reference sequence). CDR3 length: 14 residues. The CDR3 sequence is CSARTRGGLETQYF. In DNA form, the CDR3 reads TGCAGTGCTAGAACCCGCGGTGGGCTAGAGACCCAGTACTTC.

Many counts were recorded for this clonotype. The V call is TRBV7-9, the J call TRBJ2-7; TRBD2 matches at 9 bases. Per germline, CDR1 SEHNR and CDR2 FQNEAQ (reference sequence). V lost 5 bases and J lost 2; bases outside the gene matches: 7. This CDR3 has 15 amino acids. The CDR3 sequence: CASSPVAGVAYEQYF. The CDR3 DNA follows: TGTGCCAGCAGCCCCGTAGCGGGGGTGGCCTACGAGCAGTACTTC.